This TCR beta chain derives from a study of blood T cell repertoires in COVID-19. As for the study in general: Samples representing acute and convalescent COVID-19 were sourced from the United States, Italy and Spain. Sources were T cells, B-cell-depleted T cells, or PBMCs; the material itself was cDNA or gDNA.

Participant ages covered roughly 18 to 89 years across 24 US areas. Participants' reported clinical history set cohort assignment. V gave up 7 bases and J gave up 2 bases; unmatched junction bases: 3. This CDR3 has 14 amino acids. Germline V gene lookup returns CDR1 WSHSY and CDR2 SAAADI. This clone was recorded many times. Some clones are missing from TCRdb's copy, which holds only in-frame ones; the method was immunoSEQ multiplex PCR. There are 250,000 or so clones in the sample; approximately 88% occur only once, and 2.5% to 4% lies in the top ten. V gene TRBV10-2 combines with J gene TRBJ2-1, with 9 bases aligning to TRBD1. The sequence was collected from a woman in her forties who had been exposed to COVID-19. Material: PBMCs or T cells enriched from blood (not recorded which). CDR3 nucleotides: TGCGCCAGCACACGGGACAGGGCCTACAATGAGCAGTTCTTC. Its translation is CASTRDRAYNEQFF.